These T cell receptor beta chains were read from a single sample in a study of T cells in Graves' hyperthyroidism and ophthalmopathy. A single record per CDR3 protein comes from TCRdb applying MiXCR to the multiplex PCR reads. This repertoire shows 700,000 or so distinct CDR3 sequences, about a sixth found once; its top ten account for approximately 8.4%. Material for sequencing was blood. The receptors here all came from a man between 18 and 29 years old with Graves' hyperthyroidism. Each CDR3 is given with its conserved first and last residue. The D gene is left open where the match is weak. A row's size may be missing; if present it is once, few, many or a size class.

NA	NA	TRBV20-1	TRBJ1-1	CSARTWTAEAFF	TGCAGTGCTAGAACCTGGACAGCTGAAGCTTTCTTT
NA	many	TRBV28	TRBJ1-5	CASSFGGRDQPQHF	TGTGCCAGCAGTTTCGGGGGGCGCGATCAGCCCCAGCATTTT
NA	few	TRBV4-1	TRBJ1-5	CASRARTASNQPQHF	TGCGCCAGCAGGGCTAGGACGGCCAGCAATCAGCCCCAGCATTTT
NA	NA	TRBV24-1	TRBJ2-2	CATSDLDSGTGELFF	TGTGCCACCAGTGACCTTGACAGCGGCACCGGGGAGCTGTTTTTT
NA	many	TRBV28	TRBJ1-6	CASSDTGNSPLHF	TGTGCCAGCAGTGATACAGGGAACTCACCCCTCCACTTT
NA	NA	TRBV28	TRBJ2-1	CASSPQERNSYNEQFF	TGTGCCAGCAGCCCCCAGGAGCGGAATTCCTACAATGAGCAGTTCTTC
TRBD1	many	TRBV2	TRBJ2-1	CASSQDRAEHEQFF	TGTGCCAGCAGTCAGGACAGGGCAGAGCATGAGCAGTTCTTC
TRBD2	NA	TRBV27	TRBJ2-2	CASSFLPGGGRGTGELFF	TGTGCCAGCAGTTTTCTCCCCGGGGGGGGGAGGGGCACCGGGGAGCTGTTTTTT
TRBD1	many	TRBV6-2/TRBV6-3	TRBJ2-7	CASNPRDRIFHEQYF	TGTGCCAGCAATCCTCGGGACAGGATCTTCCACGAGCAGTACTTC
NA	few	TRBV27	TRBJ1-4	CASSLSMTGDPAKLFF	TGTGCCAGCAGTTTATCTATGACAGGAGACCCTGCAAAACTGTTTTTT
NA	many	TRBV6-2/TRBV6-3	TRBJ2-1	CASGSSQSNEQFF	TGTGCCAGCGGATCTTCTCAGTCCAATGAGCAGTTCTTC
NA	many	TRBV20-1	TRBJ2-7	CSARGRTGRVYHEQYF	TGCAGTGCTAGAGGGAGGACAGGGAGGGTATACCACGAGCAGTACTTC
NA	NA	TRBV7-9	TRBJ2-1	CASSLVVSGSSYNEQFF	TGTGCCAGCAGTTTAGTGGTGTCTGGGAGCTCCTACAATGAGCAGTTCTTC
TRBD1	NA	TRBV7-9	TRBJ2-2	CASSRDRPNTRELFF	TGTGCCAGCAGCCGGGACAGACCGAACACCAGGGAGCTGTTTTTT
TRBD2	few	TRBV3-1	TRBJ2-1	CASSSQHRLAVKDEQFF	TGTGCCAGCAGCTCCCAACACAGACTAGCGGTCAAGGATGAGCAGTTCTTC
NA	many	TRBV28	TRBJ1-2	CASSLAWPYDRYTF	TGTGCCAGCAGTTTAGCCTGGCCCTACGATCGCTACACCTTC
NA	many	TRBV18	TRBJ2-1	CASSPPLGFLYNEQFF	TGTGCCAGCTCACCACCGTTGGGGTTCCTCTACAATGAGCAGTTCTTC